These T cell receptor beta chains were read from a single sample in a study of cytomegalovirus exposure and HLA in healthy donors. Assay used: immunoSEQ multiplex PCR; TCRdb lists only in-frame clones, some missing. The sample carries fewer than 150,000 clones, 75% to 90% recorded once. The sequenced sample consisted of PBMCs. The source is a woman aged 25 to 45 in good health and CMV-seropositive. CDR3s include the opening cysteine and the closing phenylalanine or tryptophan. A D gene is named only where the DNA matches it firmly. The size entry is marked missing in some rows and otherwise reads once, few, many or a size class.

size	V	D	J	DNA	CDR3
.	TRBV29-1	TRBD1	TRBJ1-1	TGCAGCGTCCTGCTGGGACAGGGGGCATTAATGAACACTGAAGCTTTCTTT	CSVLLGQGALMNTEAFF
.	TRBV7-3	.	TRBJ1-1	TGTGCCAGCAGCTTAAATGCGGACATGGGGGCTTTCTTT	CASSLNADMGAFF
.	TRBV19	.	TRBJ1-1	TGTGCCAGTAGTATGAGATGGGGGCCCATGAACACTGAAGCTTTCTTT	CASSMRWGPMNTEAFF
.	TRBV30	TRBD1	TRBJ2-7	TGTGCCTGGGGGACAGATCTCTACGAGCAGTACTTC	CAWGTDLYEQYF
.	TRBV7-9	.	TRBJ2-1	TGTGCCAGCAGCTTATCATTCGGAGGATCCTACAATGAGCAGTTCTTC	CASSLSFGGSYNEQFF
.	TRBV29-1	TRBD1	TRBJ1-4	TGCAGCGTGAGGCCCTTAGGTAGAGGGGGCGCAACTAATGAAAAACTGTTTTTT	CSVRPLGRGGATNEKLFF
.	TRBV9	TRBD2	TRBJ2-2	TGTGCCAGCAGCGTATTTAGCGGGAGTCGGAACACCGGGGAGCTGTTTTTT	CASSVFSGSRNTGELFF
.	TRBV6-5	TRBD1	TRBJ2-1	TGTGCCAGCAGTTTGCGGGACAGGAGCTACAATGAGCAGTTCTTC	CASSLRDRSYNEQFF
.	TRBV5-1	TRBD1	TRBJ2-5	TGCGCCAGCAGCACCTTGGACAGGTGGAGTGGAGAGACCCAGTACTTC	CASSTLDRWSGETQYF
.	TRBV9	TRBD2	TRBJ2-3	TGTGCCAGCAGCTACGGGGGGGCCTACCAGTATTTT	CASSYGGAYQYF
.	TRBV6-5	.	TRBJ2-7	TGTGCCAGCAGTCGCGACAGGTACGAGCAGTACTTC	CASSRDRYEQYF
.	TRBV11-2	.	TRBJ1-2	TGTGCCAGCAGCTTCGGAGACGTACAGGCGAAGACCAACTACACCTTC	CASSFGDVQAKTNYTF
.	TRBV6-1	TRBD2	TRBJ2-7	TGTGCCAGCAGTTTGGGGGGGGAGGCCTACGAGCAGTACTTC	CASSLGGEAYEQYF
.	TRBV2	TRBD2	TRBJ2-2	TGTGCCAGCAGTGAAGGGGGAGGGTACACCGGGGAGCTGTTTTTT	CASSEGGGYTGELFF
.	TRBV9	TRBD1	TRBJ1-1	TGTGCCAGCAGCGCGGCTTCCGGGGACAGGCTTAAGCAAGCTTTCTTT	CASSAASGDRLKQAFF
.	TRBV10-3	TRBD1	TRBJ2-3	TGTGCCATTACAGGGGGCGCGGAGTCCTCAGATACGCAGTATTTT	CAITGGAESSDTQYF
.	TRBV28	.	TRBJ2-5	TGTGCCAGCAGCCTCTCAGGGGGGCAGACCCAGTACTTC	CASSLSGGQTQYF
.	TRBV30	TRBD1	TRBJ1-1	TGTGCCTGGGAGGGACAGTTGAACACTGAAGCTTTCTTT	CAWEGQLNTEAFF
once	TRBV19	TRBD1	TRBJ1-1	TGTGCCAGTAGTCCCCTCAGGGGGCGTACTGAAGCTTTCTTT	CASSPLRGRTEAFF
few	TRBV6-5	TRBD2	TRBJ2-7	TGTGCCAGCAGTTTTGCCCGGGGGGACTCCTACGAGCAGTACTTC	CASSFARGDSYEQYF
.	TRBV28	TRBD1	TRBJ1-2	TGTGCCAGCAGTTCCCCAGGGGGCAGCTATGGCTACACCTTC	CASSSPGGSYGYTF
.	TRBV9	.	TRBJ2-1	TGTGCCAGCAGCCCCAGCCCAGGATACAATGAGCAGTTCTTC	CASSPSPGYNEQFF
.	TRBV9	.	TRBJ1-3	TGTGCCAGCAGCCTCGGGACTCCCTCTGGAAACACCATATATTTT	CASSLGTPSGNTIYF
.	TRBV28	.	TRBJ2-7	TGTGCCAGCAGTTTAATTACCTACGAGCAGTACTTC	CASSLITYEQYF
.	TRBV9	TRBD2	TRBJ2-6	TGTGCCAGCAGCGCCCTCCTAGCGGCTGGGGCCAACGTCCTGACTTTC	CASSALLAAGANVLTF
.	TRBV5-1	TRBD2	TRBJ2-1	TGCGCCAGCAGCCCGACCCCTCTAGCGGAAACCTACAATGAGCAGTTCTTC	CASSPTPLAETYNEQFF
.	TRBV30	TRBD1	TRBJ1-2	TGTGCCTGCCCTGGACAGGGTGTCAGCGGCTACACCTTC	CACPGQGVSGYTF
.	TRBV29-1	.	TRBJ2-7	TGCAGCGTTGAAGTGCGGGCCTCCTACGAGCAGTACTTC	CSVEVRASYEQYF
.	TRBV5-6	.	TRBJ2-7	TGTGCCAGCAGCTTCCCTGACAGTTCCGGCGAGCAGTACTTC	CASSFPDSSGEQYF
.	TRBV27	.	TRBJ2-1	TGTGCCAGCAGTTTTAGAGGGAATGAGCAGTTCTTC	CASSFRGNEQFF
few	TRBV5-1	.	TRBJ2-5	TGCGCCAGCAGCTTGAGACAAGTAGTGGAGACCCAGTACTTC	CASSLRQVVETQYF
.	TRBV11-2	.	TRBJ1-1	TGTGCCAGCAGCTTAGCGGGCAGCGGTACTGAAGCTTTCTTT	CASSLAGSGTEAFF
.	TRBV9	.	TRBJ2-7	TGTGCCAGCAGCCCCGTAGGGGAGGAGGCCTACGAGCAGTACTTC	CASSPVGEEAYEQYF
few	TRBV18	TRBD2	TRBJ2-1	TGTGCCAGCTCACCAAGTGGGGGGGGCAATGAGCAGTTCTTC	CASSPSGGGNEQFF
.	TRBV5-1	.	TRBJ1-1	TGCGCCAGCAGTCAGATTCAGGGGAACACTGAAGCTTTCTTT	CASSQIQGNTEAFF
.	TRBV2	.	TRBJ1-3	TGTGCCAGCAGTCAAGAGGGACTCTGGAATGGAAACACCATATATTTT	CASSQEGLWNGNTIYF
.	TRBV7-9	.	TRBJ1-2	TGTGCCAGCAGCAATGAGGGGGTAGTGGGGGGCTACACCTTC	CASSNEGVVGGYTF
once	TRBV5-1	.	TRBJ2-3	TGCGCCAGCAGCTTTTCCCTCCCTAGCACAGATACGCAGTATTTT	CASSFSLPSTDTQYF
.	TRBV2	TRBD1	TRBJ2-6	TGTGCCAGCTCGCCGGGACAGGGATTGACTGGGGCCAACGTCCTGACTTTC	CASSPGQGLTGANVLTF
few	TRBV10-3	TRBD1	TRBJ1-2	TGTGCCATCAGTGTGCAGGGGGCCCCCTATGGCTACACCTTC	CAISVQGAPYGYTF
few	TRBV6-6	.	TRBJ2-3	TGTGCCAGCAGGGGTGAGGGACTGGGGACAGATACGCAGTATTTT	CASRGEGLGTDTQYF
.	TRBV28	.	TRBJ2-3	TGTGCCAGCCCCCTTTGCGAGCGGTTCTCCACAGATACGCAGTATTTT	CASPLCERFSTDTQYF
once	TRBV27	.	TRBJ2-2	TGTGCCAGCAGTTTCACCAGGAACACCGGGGAGCTGTTTTTT	CASSFTRNTGELFF
.	TRBV29-1	.	TRBJ2-7	TGCAGTAAAGCCCCGAGAGGTGAGGAGCAGTACTTC	CSKAPRGEEQYF
.	TRBV28	.	TRBJ1-2	TGTGCCAGCAGTTTACAGGGAGGGACTGGCTACACCTTC	CASSLQGGTGYTF
.	TRBV5-1	.	TRBJ2-6	TGCGCCAGCAGCTTGGCCCCAGGGTCGGGGGCCAACGTCCTGACTTTC	CASSLAPGSGANVLTF
.	TRBV6-5	.	TRBJ1-2	TGTGCCAGCAGTTACGTGACAGACTATGGCTACACCTTC	CASSYVTDYGYTF
.	TRBV29-1	.	TRBJ2-1	TGCAGCGTTGAAAGGGGTATCTCCTACAATGAGCAGTTCTTC	CSVERGISYNEQFF
.	TRBV5-4	TRBD2	TRBJ2-7	TGTGCCAGCAGCTCGGGACTAGCGGGATTCGAGCAGTACTTC	CASSSGLAGFEQYF
.	TRBV28	.	TRBJ2-5	TGTGCCAGCAGACTCCGACAAGAGACCCAGTACTTC	CASRLRQETQYF
few	TRBV29-1	.	TRBJ1-4	TGCAGCGTTCGCGCAGCGGTTAATGAAAAACTGTTTTTT	CSVRAAVNEKLFF
.	TRBV11-2	TRBD1	TRBJ1-5	TGTGCCAGCAGTCGGACAGGGCTCAATCAGCCCCAGCATTTT	CASSRTGLNQPQHF
.	TRBV6-1	.	TRBJ2-7	TGTGCCAGCAGTGAAGTTGCGGAATCCTCCTACGAGCAGTACTTC	CASSEVAESSYEQYF
.	TRBV28	.	TRBJ1-2	TGTGCCTGCGCTCCATGGAGCTATGGCCACACCTTC	CACAPWSYGHTF
.	TRBV5-1	.	TRBJ2-3	TGCGCCAGCAGCTTGGCTAGCAATACGCAGTATTTT	CASSLASNTQYF
.	TRBV10-3	TRBD2	TRBJ2-3	TGTGCCATCAGTTCACTAGCGGGGGCGCACACAGATACGCAGTATTTT	CAISSLAGAHTDTQYF
.	TRBV30	.	TRBJ1-4	TGTGCCTGGAGTCCACGTGGGGGCGCTACTAATGAAAAACTGTTTTTT	CAWSPRGGATNEKLFF